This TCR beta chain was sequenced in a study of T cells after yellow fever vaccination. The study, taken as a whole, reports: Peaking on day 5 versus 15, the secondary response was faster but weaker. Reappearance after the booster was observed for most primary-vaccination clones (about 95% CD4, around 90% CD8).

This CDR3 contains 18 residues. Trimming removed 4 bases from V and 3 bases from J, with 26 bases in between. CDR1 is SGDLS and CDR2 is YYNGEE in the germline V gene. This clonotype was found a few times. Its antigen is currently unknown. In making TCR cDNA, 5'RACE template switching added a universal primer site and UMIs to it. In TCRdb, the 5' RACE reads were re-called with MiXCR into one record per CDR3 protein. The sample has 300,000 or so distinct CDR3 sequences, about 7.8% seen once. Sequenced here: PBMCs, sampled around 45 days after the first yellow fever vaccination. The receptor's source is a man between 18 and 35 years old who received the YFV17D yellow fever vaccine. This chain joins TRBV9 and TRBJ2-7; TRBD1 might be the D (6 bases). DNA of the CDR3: TGTGCCAGCAGCCCCGGATTTCATACCCGGGACACGAGCTACGAGCAGTACTTC. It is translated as CASSPGFHTRDTSYEQYF.